A selection of T cell receptor beta chains follows, all from one sample in a study of early T cells in non-severe SARS-CoV-2 infection. TCRdb reprocessed the 5' RACE reads with MiXCR, giving one entry per CDR3 protein. Altogether tens of thousands of distinct CDR3 sequences are present, around an eighth being singletons, with the ten largest covering over 1%. The source material was whole blood. These receptors all stem from an adult who was a healthcare worker with PCR-confirmed SARS-CoV-2 infection or an uninfected control (not recorded which). Each CDR3 is given with its conserved first and last residue.

TRBV12-3/TRBV12-4	CASSLEQGAYQPQHF
TRBV7-2	CASSLEGTGSGETQYF
TRBV6-2/TRBV6-3	CASSYAYGTSLAYNEQFF
TRBV11-2	CASSRDLYEQYF
TRBV28	CASLDRRNTGELFF
TRBV10-3	CAISERTGQGRSPYEQYF
TRBV11-2	CASSLGRGTTDEQFF
TRBV12-3/TRBV12-4	CASRIDSYNSPLHF
TRBV13	CASSLDRAGVGNEQFF
TRBV12-3/TRBV12-4	CASSLVGPYEQFF
TRBV24-1	CATSGAPGTGLYNEQFF
TRBV7-9	CASSLAPSGSMNEQFF
TRBV14	CASSQDLTGRAEQYF
TRBV11-2	CASSLGSMYTEAFF
TRBV29-1	CSVESSIAGDGSYNEQFF
TRBV7-6	CASSFIQETQYF
TRBV20-1	CSALAGGAYQETQYF
TRBV4-3	CASSQAFLAVTDTQYF
TRBV6-1	CASRGRGWTDTQYF
TRBV20-1	CSARDRTGGYNEQFF
TRBV6-2/TRBV6-3	CASRNKGDQPQHF
TRBV29-1	CSVEPGDETQYF
TRBV19	CASSIIGDSVNTEAFF
TRBV7-2	CASSTGLALQKQYF
TRBV20-1	CSAAGGVDYGYTF
TRBV29-1	CSVSQGPEAFF
TRBV29-1	CSVGRGLYEQYF
TRBV5-6	CASSLEEDSPLHF
TRBV27	CASSLTGGANTEAFF
TRBV15	CATSRGGGGSPLHF
TRBV20-1	CSAPQGAWDTEAFF
TRBV7-2	CASSLGDSGETQYF
TRBV7-2	CASSPRGSLSYEQYF
TRBV7-2	CASSFDFQETQYF
TRBV29-1	CSVVQREAYEQYF
TRBV15	CATSRDVQGQETQYF
TRBV30	CAWSVFRGDRVNTEAFF
TRBV7-2	CASSLTSGGAADTQYF
TRBV7-8	CASSLSTGGLGELFF
TRBV28	CASSRRGGANVLTF
TRBV20-1	CSAILAGGTNEQFF
TRBV29-1	CSGVGLAVYYEQYF